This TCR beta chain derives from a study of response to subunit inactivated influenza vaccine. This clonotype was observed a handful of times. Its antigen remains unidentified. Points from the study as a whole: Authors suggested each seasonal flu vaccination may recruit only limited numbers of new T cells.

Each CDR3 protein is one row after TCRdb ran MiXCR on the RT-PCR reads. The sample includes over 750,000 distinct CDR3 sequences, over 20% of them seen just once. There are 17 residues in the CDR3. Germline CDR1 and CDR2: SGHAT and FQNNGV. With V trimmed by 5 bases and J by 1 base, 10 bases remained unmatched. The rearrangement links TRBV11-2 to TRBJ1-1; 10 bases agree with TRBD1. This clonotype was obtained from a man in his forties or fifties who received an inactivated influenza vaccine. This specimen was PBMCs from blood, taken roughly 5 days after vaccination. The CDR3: CASSPPRQGARNTEAFF. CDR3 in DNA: TGTGCCAGCAGCCCTCCTAGACAGGGGGCAAGGAACACTGAAGCTTTCTTT.